These 24 T cell receptor beta chains were sequenced from one sample in a study of OX40 agonist ivuxolimab in advanced cancers. The library was generated by the immunoSEQ multiplex PCR assay. Drawn from immuneACCESS, this table holds only the in-frame rearrangements with V and J called that TCRdb kept. Clones are partly lost; checked studies trace under half to an unresolved V gene and leave the rest unexplained. The sample includes under 55,000 clones, with about nine tenths observed a single time. Approximately 7% of the sample goes to the ten largest clones. The material was CD4+ or CD8+ T cells sorted from blood, obtained in a trial of the OX40 agonist ivuxolimab. These receptors originate from an adult with an advanced solid tumor such as melanoma, head and neck, liver or kidney cancer.

The chain carries TRBV10-1 and TRBJ2-1; the D gene is possibly TRBD1 (6 bases). The CDR3 spans 15 residues. Trimming pared 0 bases from V and 5 bases from J, leaving 11 bases between. CDR1 is WNHNN and CDR2 is SYGVQD in the germline V gene (reference sequence). CDR3: CASSESRTENNEQFF. CDR3 DNA sequence: TGCGCCAGCAGTGAGTCTAGGACAGAGAACAATGAGCAGTTCTTC.

This clone was seen a few times. The chain links TRBV30 to TRBJ1-4; D unresolved. The CDR3 spans 12 residues. V was cut by 2 bases and J by 10 bases, with 11 bases left in between. Germline CDR1 reads GTSNPN; CDR2 reads SVGIG (reference sequence). The DNA for the CDR3 is TGTGCCTGGAGTCCACGGACCGGAAAACTGTTTTTT. This codes for CAWSPRTGKLFF. The full variable domain, rest sourced from reference TRBV30 and TRBJ1-4, is SQTIHQWPATLVQPVGSPLSLECTVEGTSNPNLYWYRQAAGRGLQLLFYSVGIGQISSEVPQNLSASRPQDRQFILSSKKLLLSDSGFYLCAWSPRTGKLFFGSGTQLSVL.

The V gene is TRBV11-2, the J gene TRBJ1-4, with a possible D match to TRBD1 (6 bases). Germline V gene lookup returns CDR1 SGHAT and CDR2 FQNNGV. This CDR3 has 14 amino acids. Trimming removed 5 bases at V and 4 bases at J, with 11 bases between. CDR3 coding DNA: TGTGCCAGCAGCGCGGGGGGCGTTAATGAAAAACTGTTTTTT. This sequence encodes CASSAGGVNEKLFF.

This chain connects TRBV6-1 to TRBJ1-6; D is ambiguous. This CDR3 is 17 amino acids long. Trimming removed 1 base at V and 0 bases at J, with 10 bases between. CDR1 MNHNS and CDR2 SASEGT come from the germline V gene. CDR3 sequence: CASSEVPVSSYNSPLHF. CDR3 bases: TGTGCCAGCAGTGAAGTTCCAGTGAGCTCCTATAATTCACCCCTCCACTTT.

This rearrangement joins TRBV27 to TRBJ2-7; D uncertain. Per germline, CDR1 MNHEY and CDR2 SMNVEV (reference sequence). This CDR3 region has 12 residues. Trimming took off 3 bases at V and 6 bases at J, with 9 bases between the two ends. CDR3 in amino acids: CASSLPGFEQYF. The CDR3 bases are TGTGCCAGCAGTTTGCCCGGGTTCGAGCAGTACTTC.

The gene calls are TRBV6-6 and TRBJ1-5; D remains unclear. The germline V and J ends were trimmed by 6 bases and 5 bases, with 11 bases remaining between them. This CDR3 has 13 residues. Germline V gene data show CDR1 as MNHNY and CDR2 as SVGAGI (reference sequence). The CDR3 here is CASSYASDQPQHF. Here the CDR3 DNA reads TGTGCCAGCAGCTACGCCTCCGATCAGCCCCAGCATTTT.

The chain joins TRBV9 to TRBJ2-3; no definite D call. V gave up 0 bases and J gave up 10 bases, with 12 bases separating them. Germline lookup yields CDR1 SGDLS and CDR2 YYNGEE. The length of the CDR3 is 13 residues. The chain's CDR3 is CASSVALSDSQYF. In DNA, the CDR3 is TGTGCCAGCAGCGTAGCTTTGAGCGACTCGCAGTATTTT.

This sequence joins TRBV18 and TRBJ1-3; D is unclear. The CDR3 length is 15 residues. CDR1 is KGHSH, CDR2 LQKENI, per germline. V shed 6 bases and J shed 0 bases, with 12 bases lying between them. The CDR3 is CASSATGTSGNTIYF. DNA of the CDR3: TGTGCCAGCTCCGCGACGGGCACCTCTGGAAACACCATATATTTT.

The gene calls are TRBV29-1 and TRBJ2-1; 7 nucleotides agree with TRBD1. The CDR3 totals 11 residues. Per germline, CDR1 SQVTM and CDR2 ANQGSEA. Trimming removed 5 bases from V and 11 bases from J; junction bases left unmatched: 6. The chain's CDR3 is CSVHRDSKQFF. Written as DNA, the CDR3 is TGCAGCGTTCACCGGGACAGTAAGCAGTTCTTC.

This sequence joins TRBV12-5 and TRBJ2-5; D remains unclear. The CDR3 runs 14 residues. The germline CDR1 and CDR2 sequences are LGHNT and FRNRAP. V was clipped by 6 bases and J by 4 bases, with 15 bases between them. The CDR3 protein is CASGHPTPPETQYF. The CDR3 DNA follows: TGTGCTAGTGGCCATCCGACACCCCCAGAGACCCAGTACTTC.

The chain combines TRBV5-1 with TRBJ1-2; TRBD1 aligns across 10 bases. The germline V gene has CDR1 SGHRS and CDR2 YFSETQ. The ends lost 3 bases at V and 8 bases at J; junction bases unmatched: 10. This CDR3 is built from 15 residues. The CDR3 DNA reads as TGCGCCAGCAGCTACAGGACAGGGGGAGTTTCGGGCTACACCTTC. It encodes CASSYRTGGVSGYTF.

Only one count was recorded for this clone. V is TRBV2 and J is TRBJ1-4; no clear D. Germline-derived CDR1 and CDR2 are SNHLY and FYNNEI. CDR3 length: 12 residues. V dropped 10 bases and J dropped 3 bases, with 9 bases sitting between them. CDR3 in DNA: TGTGCCACCACGGGAGCTAATGAAAAACTGTTTTTT. Translating gives CATTGANEKLFF.

The gene calls are TRBV28 and TRBJ1-1, with a tentative D call TRBD1 (6 bases). V lost 6 bases and J 1 base, leaving 12 bases between the germline ends. Germline CDR1 MDHEN, CDR2 SYDVKM. CDR3 length equals 14 residues. The CDR3 loop reads CASSPGTPNTEAFF. The CDR3 DNA reads as TGTGCCAGCAGCCCCGGGACACCGAACACTGAAGCTTTCTTT.

The chain links TRBV30 to TRBJ2-7; TRBD2 matches at 11 bases. This CDR3 spans 18 amino acids. The V gene's germline CDR1 is GTSNPN and CDR2 SVGIG (reference sequence). V lost 0 bases to trimming and J lost 2 bases; unmatched junction nucleotides: 12. CDR3 loop: CAWSVSGFLAGGTYEQYF. For the CDR3, the DNA is TGTGCCTGGAGTGTATCGGGTTTTCTAGCGGGGGGCACCTACGAGCAGTACTTC.

Only a few counts were recorded for this clone. The chain has TRBV19 and TRBJ1-5, with D maybe TRBD1 (6 bases). This CDR3 spans 14 amino acids. Germline V gene sequence: CDR1 LNHDA, CDR2 SQIVND (reference sequence). Trimming pared 5 bases from V and 5 bases from J, leaving 13 bases between. The CDR3 loop reads CASSRVGGDQPQHF. The CDR3 DNA is TGTGCCAGTAGTCGTGTCGGGGGCGATCAGCCCCAGCATTTT.

The V and J genes are TRBV5-1 and TRBJ2-5, with D possibly TRBD2 on 7 matching bases. CDR1 is SGHRS, CDR2 YFSETQ, per germline. V was shortened by 4 bases and J by 5 bases, with 18 bases between the two germline ends. The CDR3 runs 15 residues. CDR3 protein: CASSPLGGGGETQYF. Written as DNA, the CDR3 is TGCGCCAGCAGCCCGCTGGGGGGGGGCGGGGAGACCCAGTACTTC.

In its sample, this clone was seen once. The rearrangement uses TRBV11-3 and TRBJ1-1; a possible D gene is TRBD1 (5 bases). The CDR3 is made up of 13 amino acids. Looked up from germline, CDR1 is SGHNT and CDR2 is YENEEA. Trimming stripped 5 bases from V and 5 bases from J, with 12 bases between. The CDR3 DNA sequence: TGTGCCAGCAGCGAGGGGAGCGGGACTGAAGCTTTCTTT. Amino acid sequence: CASSEGSGTEAFF. Full variable domain (outside the CDR3, taken from reference TRBV11-3 and TRBJ1-1): EAGVVQSPRYKIIEKKQPVAFWCNPISGHNTLYWYLQNLGQGPELLIRYENEEAVDDSQLPKDRFSAERLKGVDSTLKIQPAELGDSAVYLCASSEGSGTEAFFGQGTRLTVV.

The J gene is TRBJ1-3, the V gene TRBV9, with a weak D call TRBD1 (5 bases). The germline V gene encodes CDR1 SGDLS and CDR2 YYNGEE. The ends were cut back, 4 bases at V and 0 bases at J, with 11 bases in the middle. The CDR3 loop spans 15 amino acids. CDR3 sequence: CASSPRQSSGNTIYF. Here the CDR3 DNA reads TGTGCCAGCAGCCCCCGACAGAGCTCTGGAAACACCATATATTTT.

J is TRBJ2-2 and V is TRBV7-3; 8 bases are shared with TRBD1. The CDR3 covers 14 residues. V shed 6 bases, J shed 4 bases, and the junction held 4 bases outside the gene matches. Germline assignment: CDR1 SGHTA and CDR2 FQGTGA. The CDR3 DNA reads TGTGCCAGCAGTTCTGGACAGGGCACCGGGGAGCTGTTTTTT. Its protein is CASSSGQGTGELFF.

The chain links TRBV6-5 to TRBJ2-7, with 8 bases that match TRBD1. Germline CDR1 MNHEY, CDR2 SVGAGI. The CDR3 extends over 15 amino acids. Unmatched junction bases numbered 14, after V lost 10 bases and J lost 3 bases. CDR3 coding DNA: TGTGCCAACTCGCTGAACAGGGGGATAGACTACGAGCAGTACTTC. Translation gives CANSLNRGIDYEQYF.

J is TRBJ1-2 and V is TRBV2; D perhaps matches TRBD1 (5 bases). This CDR3 contains 16 residues. Germline V gene lookup returns CDR1 SNHLY and CDR2 FYNNEI. Deletions cut 2 bases from V and 7 bases from J, with 20 bases between. The CDR3 DNA reads as TGTGCCAGCAGTGAATTGGGACCGAGCTATTCGGGTGGCTACACCTTC. Its translation is CASSELGPSYSGGYTF.

The chain carries TRBV5-8 and TRBJ1-2; D is undetermined. Germline assignment: CDR1 SGHTS and CDR2 YDEGEE. Trimming shortened V by 0 bases and J by 0 bases, and 6 bases separated the two germline ends. CDR3 length: 14 amino acids. The CDR3 region has the DNA TGTGCCAGCAGCTTGGCGGGCCCTAACTATGGCTACACCTTC. Translation: CASSLAGPNYGYTF. The full variable domain, rest sourced from reference TRBV5-8 and TRBJ1-2, is EAGVTQSPTHLIKTRGQQATLRCSPISGHTSVYWYQQALGLGLQFLLWYDEGEERNRGNFPPRFSGRQFPNYSSELNVNALELEDSALYLCASSLAGPNYGYTFGSGTRLTVV.

The chain uses TRBV6-5 and TRBJ2-6; 7 bases are a match to TRBD2. The ends lost 5 bases at V and 2 bases at J; junction bases unmatched: 3. The germline gives CDR1 MNHEY, CDR2 SVGAGI. This CDR3 is built from 15 residues. The DNA for the CDR3 is TGTGCCAGCAGTGGGGGGAGGGCTGGGGCCAACGTCCTGACTTTC. It codes for CASSGGRAGANVLTF.

The chain carries TRBV11-3 and TRBJ1-1; D uncertain. The germline V gene encodes CDR1 SGHNT and CDR2 YENEEA. The V gene lost 5 bases and the J gene lost 1 base, with 11 bases spanning the gap. The CDR3 loop spans 14 amino acids. CDR3 region: CASSPGSGNTEAFF. The DNA of the CDR3 is TGTGCCAGCAGCCCCGGATCAGGGAACACTGAAGCTTTCTTT. Full variable domain (remainder filled in from reference TRBV11-3 and TRBJ1-1): EAGVVQSPRYKIIEKKQPVAFWCNPISGHNTLYWYLQNLGQGPELLIRYENEEAVDDSQLPKDRFSAERLKGVDSTLKIQPAELGDSAVYLCASSPGSGNTEAFFGQGTRLTVV.